This T cell receptor (beta chain) stems from a study of regulatory T cells in long-lasting Graves disease. Study findings and constraints: Newly diagnosed disease favored TRBV20-1 and TRBJ2-1 over persistent disease.

Libraries of TCR beta came from iRepertoire HTBI primers plus Arm-PCR of CDR3 regions. TCRdb reanalysed the multiplex PCR reads using MiXCR and keeps one entry per CDR3 protein. The profile shows about 220,000 distinct CDR3 sequences, around a fifth of them singletons. This clonotype was counted many times. The antigen is undetermined. The time point was: newly diagnosed GD, antithyroid drugs for less than 3 months. Generation of the TCR library employed RNA extracted from PBMCs. J lost 6 bases, V lost 1 base, and 11 bases had no gene match. The CDR3 totals 16 residues. CDR1 MNHNS and CDR2 SASEGT come from the germline V gene. These same records also appear under a second study, on T cells in Graves' hyperthyroidism and ophthalmopathy. This second study notes: First-round RT-PCR targeting the TCR CDR3 was performed with the HTBI primer set.

This chain connects TRBV6-1 to TRBJ2-7, with 8 bases that match TRBD2. Sequenced material: peripheral blood mononuclear cells (PBMCs), taken at new diagnosis, from a patient treated with antithyroid drugs. This TCR derives from a woman under 40 with Graves disease. The CDR3 bases are TGTGCCAGCAGTGAAGTGGACGGGGGGGGCCTCTCCGAGCAGTACTTC. Translation: CASSEVDGGGLSEQYF.